These T cell receptor beta chains were read from a single sample in a study of early T cells in non-severe SARS-CoV-2 infection. TCRdb re-called the 5' RACE reads with MiXCR, one entry per CDR3 protein. The table records some 97,000 distinct CDR3 sequences, about 11% of them present only once. The sample in question was whole blood, obtained at baseline. Source of these receptors: an adult who was a healthcare worker with PCR-confirmed SARS-CoV-2 infection or an uninfected control (not recorded which). Both conserved end residues are part of each CDR3. Each record gives: J gene, V gene, clone size, D gene, CDR3 DNA, CDR3 protein. D genes are given only for firm matches. Clone size is stated in some rows and not others, as once, few, many or a class when expanded.

>TRBJ1-6|TRBV13|few|.
TGTGCCAGCAGCGAAGGGTCCCGGAATTCACCCCTCCACTTT
CASSEGSRNSPLHF
>TRBJ2-3|TRBV6-1|few|.
TGTGCCAGCAGTGATTTCGGACAGCCTAGCACAGATACGCAGTATTTT
CASSDFGQPSTDTQYF
>TRBJ2-3|TRBV6-2/TRBV6-3|few|TRBD2
TGTGCCAGCAGTTCAGCGGCTAGCGGGATTGCAGATACGCAGTATTTT
CASSSAASGIADTQYF
>TRBJ1-1|TRBV7-9|few|.
TGTGCCAGCAGCTTTGGGGGACTTGAAGCTTTCTTT
CASSFGGLEAFF
>TRBJ2-3|TRBV30|.|TRBD1
TGTGCCTGGAGTTCCCCACATACAGGGGCCCAAGATACGCAGTATTTT
CAWSSPHTGAQDTQYF
>TRBJ1-5|TRBV20-1|many|.
TGCAGTGCTAGAGACATCTATAGCAATCAGCCCCAGCATTTT
CSARDIYSNQPQHF
>TRBJ1-2|TRBV5-8|many|.
TGTGCCAGCTCCCCTAACTATGGCTACACCTTC
CASSPNYGYTF
>TRBJ2-1|TRBV12-3/TRBV12-4|few|TRBD2
TGTGCCAGCAGTTATCTAGCGGGAGAGTCCTACAATGAGCAGTTCTTC
CASSYLAGESYNEQFF
>TRBJ2-2|TRBV25-1|many|.
TGTGCCAGCAGTGAATCTAGGACAGCGAACACCGGGGAGCTGTTTTTT
CASSESRTANTGELFF
>TRBJ1-5|TRBV20-1|few|.
TGCAGTGCTCGGACAGACTTCCCTCCCACCCAGCATTTT
CSARTDFPPTQHF
>TRBJ1-3|TRBV29-1|few|.
TGCAGCGTTGAGAGGACAGAAGGGTACCTCCGAAACACCATATATTTT
CSVERTEGYLRNTIYF
>TRBJ2-3|TRBV20-1|many|TRBD1
TGCAGTGCTAGAATAGACAGGGCTATTGGGCCAGATACGCAGTATTTT
CSARIDRAIGPDTQYF
>TRBJ2-7|TRBV11-2|many|TRBD2
TGTGCCAGCAGCTTTACACTAGCGGGACAGAGTACTTACGAGCAGTACTTC
CASSFTLAGQSTYEQYF
>TRBJ2-2|TRBV2|few|.
TGTGCCAGCAGTCGGAGAAACGGCGGGGAGCTGTTTTTT
CASSRRNGGELFF
>TRBJ2-3|TRBV7-9|.|.
TGTGCCAGCAGCTTATATGGATTTGGGTTGCGGGACGACACAGATACGCAGTATTTT
CASSLYGFGLRDDTDTQYF
>TRBJ2-4|TRBV19|few|TRBD2
TGTGCCAGTAGTGATATTTCGGGGGGAAACATTCAGTACTTC
CASSDISGGNIQYF
>TRBJ2-1|TRBV5-5|few|TRBD2
TGTGCCAGCAGCCTGGGACTAGCGGAGAATGAGCAGTTCTTC
CASSLGLAENEQFF
>TRBJ2-2|TRBV25-1|.|TRBD1
TGTGCCAGCAGTGATATAACAGGGGGACGCGACACCGGGGAGCTGTTTTTT
CASSDITGGRDTGELFF
>TRBJ2-2|TRBV20-1|few|.
TGCAGTGCTAGAGCTTCTGGAAACACCGGGGAGCTGTTTTTT
CSARASGNTGELFF
>TRBJ1-2|TRBV12-3/TRBV12-4|few|.
TGTGCCAGCAGCCTCCAGGCTGGTGGCTACACCTTC
CASSLQAGGYTF
>TRBJ2-1|TRBV10-2|many|.
TGCGCCAGCAACGGGAATCGGGACTACAATGAGCAGTTCTTC
CASNGNRDYNEQFF
>TRBJ1-6|TRBV7-2|many|.
TGTGCCAGCAGCTTGTGGGGGGCGGACTCACCCCTCCACTTT
CASSLWGADSPLHF
>TRBJ1-2|TRBV13|.|.
TGTGCCAGCAGCTCGCTCATGACAGTTAACTATGGCTACACCTTC
CASSSLMTVNYGYTF
>TRBJ2-3|TRBV7-2|.|TRBD2
TGTGTCAGCAGCTTAGGCGGGGGGGCTTTTGGGAACACAGATACGCAGTATTTT
CVSSLGGGAFGNTDTQYF
>TRBJ2-1|TRBV29-1|many|.
TGCAGCGTTTCGACAAGGACCTACAATGAGCAGTTCTTC
CSVSTRTYNEQFF
>TRBJ2-7|TRBV6-6|.|.
TGTGCCAGCAAGGGGGCCTACGAGCAGTACTTC
CASKGAYEQYF
>TRBJ2-2|TRBV14|.|.
TGTGCCAGCAGCCCTAGTATGGCGGAGCTGTTTTTT
CASSPSMAELFF